Following are 8 T cell receptor beta chains from one sample sequenced in a study of cytomegalovirus exposure and HLA in healthy donors. The PCR used 60 Vbeta and 13 Jbeta primers. TCRdb keeps only in-frame clones here, not all; method: immunoSEQ multiplex PCR. The repertoire consists of 150,000 to 200,000 clones, with about four fifths occurring once and the leading ten covering around 1.6%. Sequencing was performed on PBMCs. These receptors all stem from a man aged 35 to 55 in good health and CMV-seropositive.

The genes are TRBV19 and TRBJ2-1; 7 positions match TRBD1. Germline trimming cut 6 bases from V and 3 bases from J; bases unmatched to any gene: 11. Germline values: CDR1 LNHDA, CDR2 SQIVND (reference sequence). The CDR3 extends over 16 amino acids. The CDR3 DNA is TGTGCCAGTAGAGGACCCGGGGACAGCAGCTACAATGAGCAGTTCTTC. This codes for CASRGPGDSSYNEQFF.

The CDR3 DNA follows: TGTGCCAGCAGAATGGGACAGGGGTCATCCTCTGGAAACACCATATATTTT. Amino acid sequence: CASRMGQGSSSGNTIYF. V gene TRBV2 combines with J gene TRBJ1-3; 10 positions match TRBD1. V lost 6 bases, J lost 0 bases, and 8 bases stayed unmatched. Germline CDR1 reads SNHLY; CDR2 reads FYNNEI. This CDR3 has 17 residues.

This sequence joins TRBV5-1 and TRBJ1-1; D remains ambiguous. The CDR3 has 15 amino acids. Germline V gene sequence: CDR1 SGHRS, CDR2 YFSETQ. With 0 bases removed from V and 1 base from J, the gap between germline ends came to 10 bases. The CDR3, as DNA: TGCGCCAGCAGCTTGGACGGGAGAGGGAACACTGAAGCTTTCTTT. Its translation is CASSLDGRGNTEAFF.

The chain employs TRBV29-1 and TRBJ2-3; D may be TRBD2 (6 bases). The CDR3 loop spans 12 amino acids. Germline assignment: CDR1 SQVTM and CDR2 ANQGSEA. V lost 6 bases and J lost 8, with 15 bases in between. The CDR3 is CSVFGSRRTQYF. The CDR3 coding sequence is TGCAGCGTATTCGGGAGTAGGCGTACGCAGTATTTT.

This clone was found a few times. The chain carries TRBV6-5 and TRBJ2-5, with 8 bases matching TRBD2. The J call may be in error: the DNA end matches TRBJ2-7 better. The CDR3 has 16 amino acids. CDR1 and CDR2 (germline): MNHEY, SVGAGI. For the CDR3, the DNA is TGTGCCAGCAGTTACGCCAGCGGGAGACTTAGCTACGAGCAGTACTTC. Amino acid sequence: CASSYASGRLSYEQYF.

This clone was found once. The chain employs TRBV6-5 and TRBJ2-7; TRBD1 aligns across 10 bases. The germline CDR1 and CDR2 sequences are MNHEY and SVGAGI. V lost 5 bases, J lost 2 bases, and 3 bases stayed unmatched. This CDR3 contains 14 residues. CDR3 nucleotides: TGTGCCAGCAGTCCGACAGGGGGCGCCTACGAGCAGTACTTC. It yields the protein CASSPTGGAYEQYF.

The J gene is TRBJ1-2, the V gene TRBV5-4; 9 nucleotides line up with TRBD1. From germline, CDR1 is SGHNT and CDR2 YYREEE (reference sequence). The CDR3 loop spans 13 amino acids. The trim removed 4 bases at V and 5 bases at J, leaving 3 bases unmatched. The CDR3 spells CASSGTGTYGYTF. In nucleotides, the CDR3 is TGTGCCAGCAGCGGGACAGGGACGTATGGCTACACCTTC.

This chain uses TRBV7-9 with TRBJ2-7, with D perhaps TRBD1 (5 bases). V shed 3 bases and J shed 0 bases, with 9 bases lying between them. The germline V gene has CDR1 SEHNR and CDR2 FQNEAQ (reference sequence). The CDR3 loop spans 14 amino acids. CDR3 sequence (DNA): TGTGCCAGCAGCTTCAGCCAGGGCTCCTACGAGCAGTACTTC. It yields the protein CASSFSQGSYEQYF.